These 23 T cell receptor beta chains came from one sample sequenced in a study of T cell changes during pregnancy in multiple sclerosis. Only in-frame clones appear in the TCRdb table, and some are missing; sequencing was by immunoSEQ multiplex PCR. Of around 24,000 clones in the sample, around 90% were seen once. This sample comprised CD4+ T cells from peripheral blood mononuclear cells, obtained in the second trimester of pregnancy. These receptors all stem from a female donor in good health, enrolled as a control in a pregnancy study.

This chain links TRBV5-1 with TRBJ2-7, with TRBD1 identical over 9 bases. V was pared by 4 bases and J by 3 bases, with 8 bases of the junction left unmatched. This CDR3 comprises 15 residues. From germline, CDR1 is SGHRS and CDR2 YFSETQ. The CDR3 region has the DNA TGCGCCAGCAGCCCGGGACAGGGAATCATCTACGAGCAGTACTTC. It specifies CASSPGQGIIYEQYF.

The J gene is TRBJ1-1, the V gene TRBV6-5; 7 bases are shared with TRBD1. Germline loops: CDR1 MNHEY, CDR2 SVGAGI. This CDR3 is 14 amino acids long. V dropped 5 bases and J dropped 4; count of bases not matched to a gene: 7. The CDR3 reads CASSPTGRATEAFF. The DNA for the CDR3 is TGTGCCAGCAGTCCGACAGGGAGAGCCACTGAAGCTTTCTTT.

This clone was counted only a few times. The V gene is TRBV6-4, the J gene TRBJ1-2; TRBD1 agrees at 9 bases. The trim removed 6 bases at V and 4 bases at J, leaving 3 bases unmatched. CDR1 MRHNA and CDR2 SNTAGT come from the germline V gene. This CDR3 is built from 13 residues. The DNA of the CDR3 is TGTGCCAGCAGCGGGACAGGGACCTATGGCTACACCTTC. It translates to CASSGTGTYGYTF.

This clone qualifies as medium-sized (0.01 to 0.1%). The chain couples TRBV15 to TRBJ1-2, with 8 bases that match TRBD1. This CDR3 is built from 14 residues. Germline CDR1 LNHNV, CDR2 YYDKDF (reference sequence). V shed 0 bases and J 7 bases; nucleotides not matched to a gene: 4. For the CDR3, the DNA is TGTGCCACCAGCAGAGACAGGGGGCTAGGTGGCTACACCTTC. Encoded protein: CATSRDRGLGGYTF.

The chain is built from TRBV4-1 and TRBJ1-5; D possibly corresponds to TRBD1 (5 bases). CDR1 is MGHRA and CDR2 is YSYEKL in the germline V gene. With 4 bases removed from V and 5 bases from J, the gap between germline ends came to 12 bases. The CDR3 contains 14 residues. CDR3 amino acids: CASSRREGYQPQHF. The CDR3 bases are TGCGCCAGCAGCCGCCGGGAGGGGTATCAGCCCCAGCATTTT.

The rearrangement uses TRBV5-1 and TRBJ2-4; tentative D call: TRBD2 (6 bases). Trimming shortened V by 0 bases and J by 6 bases, and 13 bases separated the two germline ends. Germline assignment: CDR1 SGHRS and CDR2 YFSETQ. This CDR3 has 15 amino acids. This CDR3 reads CASSLGAFGGNIQYF. CDR3 DNA: TGCGCCAGCAGCTTGGGGGCATTCGGGGGAAACATTCAGTACTTC.

The rearrangement joins TRBV10-3 to TRBJ1-3; D not resolved. V lost 8 bases, J lost 2 bases, and 13 bases lay in between. CDR1 is ENHRY and CDR2 is SYGVKD in the germline V gene. This CDR3 spans 14 amino acids. The CDR3 DNA follows: TGTGCCATCTCACAACTAGAGGCTGGAAACACCATATATTTT. Protein sequence: CAISQLEAGNTIYF.

The rearrangement links TRBV7-3 to TRBJ2-3; TRBD2 matches at 13 bases. CDR3 length: 16 amino acids. Germline V gene lookup returns CDR1 SGHTA and CDR2 FQGTGA. With 5 bases clipped from V and 2 bases from J, the junction kept 4 bases outside the gene matches. As DNA, the CDR3 is TGTGCCAGCAGCCCGGGACTAGCGGGACACACAGATACGCAGTATTTT. Translation gives CASSPGLAGHTDTQYF.

The chain combines TRBV7-3 with TRBJ2-3, with 9 nucleotides matching TRBD1. The CDR3 loop spans 15 amino acids. V trimming: 2 bases; J trimming: 6 bases; junction bases outside the gene matches: 6. The germline CDR1 and CDR2 sequences are SGHTA and FQGTGA. The CDR3: CASSLGTGRFDTQYF. The CDR3 DNA follows: TGTGCCAGCAGCTTAGGGACAGGGAGGTTTGATACGCAGTATTTT.

The table lists this clone with a count of one. The chain employs TRBV7-8 and TRBJ1-1; D perhaps matches TRBD1 (5 bases). V was cut by 1 base and J by 0 bases, with 9 bases left in between. Germline V gene lookup returns CDR1 SGHVS and CDR2 FQNEAQ. CDR3 size: 15 residues. CDR3 protein: CASSLEAGMNTEAFF. CDR3 nucleotides: TGTGCCAGCAGCTTAGAGGCAGGGATGAACACTGAAGCTTTCTTT.

The rearrangement joins TRBV5-4 to TRBJ1-2; the D gene is possibly TRBD1 (6 bases). The CDR3 totals 16 residues. The germline V gene has CDR1 SGHNT and CDR2 YYREEE (reference sequence). V was clipped by 4 bases and J by 7 bases, with 23 bases between them. CDR3 protein: CASSRPQLQGRGGYTF. In nucleotides, the CDR3 is TGTGCCAGCAGCCGACCCCAACTACAGGGAAGGGGTGGCTACACCTTC.

V is TRBV18 and J is TRBJ1-1; a possible D gene is TRBD1 (5 bases). Germline lookup yields CDR1 KGHSH and CDR2 LQKENI. Trimming took 6 bases from V and 2 from J, leaving 13 bases between them. The CDR3 runs to 14 residues. The CDR3 DNA reads TGTGCCAGCTCGCGCGGGACTGAAAACACTGAAGCTTTCTTT. This gives the protein CASSRGTENTEAFF. Supplemented by reference TRBV18 and TRBJ1-1, the full variable domain reads NAGVMQNPRHLVRRRGQEARLRCSPMKGHSHVYWYRQLPEEGLKFMVYLQKENIIDESGMPKERFSAEFPKEGPSILRIQQVVRGDSAAYFCASSRGTENTEAFFGQGTRLTVV.

This chain joins TRBV7-9 and TRBJ2-7, with a tentative D call TRBD2 (5 bases). The CDR3 loop spans 15 amino acids. V lost 4 bases, J lost 2 bases, and 15 bases lay in between. Germline CDR1 reads SEHNR; CDR2 reads FQNEAQ (reference sequence). The CDR3: CASSSLGELTYEQYF. The CDR3 coding sequence is TGTGCCAGCAGCTCCCTTGGGGAGCTTACCTACGAGCAGTACTTC.

This chain joins TRBV14 and TRBJ2-7, with 8 bases matching TRBD2. The trim removed 5 bases at V and 2 bases at J, leaving 5 bases unmatched. Germline values: CDR1 SGHDN, CDR2 FVKESK. The CDR3 is 14 residues long. The CDR3 region has the DNA TGTGCCAGCAGCAAGCGGGAGTGGGCCTACGAGCAGTACTTC. Translating it yields CASSKREWAYEQYF. The full variable domain, with the rest looked up from reference TRBV14 and TRBJ2-7, is EAGVTQFPSHSVIEKGQTVTLRCDPISGHDNLYWYRRVMGKEIKFLLHFVKESKQDESGMPNNRFLAERTGGTYSTLKVQPAELEDSGVYFCASSKREWAYEQYFGPGTRLTVT.

CDR3 DNA: TGTGCCAGCAGCTTGTACGGGTACAATGAGCAGTTCTTC. Translation: CASSLYGYNEQFF. V gene TRBV7-3 combines with J gene TRBJ2-1; D unresolved. This CDR3 region has 13 residues. The V end was cut by 3 bases, the J end by 4 bases, with 7 bases between. The germline gives CDR1 SGHTA, CDR2 FQGTGA.

The chain carries TRBV27 and TRBJ1-5; D may be TRBD1 (6 bases). The CDR3 sequence is 21 residues long. Germline CDR1 is MNHEY and CDR2 is SMNVEV (reference sequence). V lost 3 bases and J lost 0, with 27 bases in between. The CDR3 nucleotides are TGTGCCAGCAGTTTTAGGTCCCTTTGGACAGCCGAGAGCTATAGCAATCAGCCCCAGCATTTT. It translates to CASSFRSLWTAESYSNQPQHF.

V gene TRBV7-9 combines with J gene TRBJ1-1; possible D gene TRBD1, 5 bases. Trimming left V 5 bases short and J 5 bases short, with 15 bases between. Germline V gene lookup returns CDR1 SEHNR and CDR2 FQNEAQ (reference sequence). The CDR3 is made up of 14 amino acids. This CDR3 reads CASSPAREGTEAFF. The CDR3 nucleotides are TGTGCCAGCAGCCCCGCCCGGGAGGGGACTGAAGCTTTCTTT.

The V gene is TRBV30, the J gene TRBJ1-4; D ambiguous. The CDR3 is 13 amino acids. In germline, CDR1 is GTSNPN, CDR2 SVGIG (reference sequence). The CDR3 DNA reads as TGTGCGAACGAAGCGGCAGGCGCGGAAAAACTGTTTTTT. Residues: CANEAAGAEKLFF.

The J gene is TRBJ2-3, the V gene TRBV5-1; a weak D match, TRBD2 (6 bases). The CDR3 runs to 16 residues. Germline lookup yields CDR1 SGHRS and CDR2 YFSETQ. V lost 0 bases and J 4 bases, leaving 15 bases between the germline ends. In nucleotides, the CDR3 is TGCGCCAGCAGCTTGGGCCGGGACTCCGTAGCAGATACGCAGTATTTT. Translation: CASSLGRDSVADTQYF.

In this sample, this clone turned up once. V usage is TRBV5-1 and J usage is TRBJ2-2; TRBD2 might be the D (7 bases). The CDR3 has 15 residues. The V and J ends lost 4 bases and 3 bases respectively, with 13 bases between them. Germline-derived CDR1 and CDR2 are SGHRS and YFSETQ. For the CDR3, the DNA is TGCGCCAGCAGCACGCGGGGGCCGGACACCGGGGAGCTGTTTTTT. Protein product: CASSTRGPDTGELFF.

This clone was seen a few times. The chain carries TRBV9 and TRBJ1-5; D uncertain. Trimming removed 1 base from V and 0 bases from J, with 8 bases in between. The germline V gene encodes CDR1 SGDLS and CDR2 YYNGEE. The CDR3 totals 15 residues. The CDR3 DNA follows: TGTGCCAGCAGCGTATTTGGAGATAGCAATCAGCCCCAGCATTTT. Amino acids: CASSVFGDSNQPQHF. The whole variable domain, filled in from reference TRBV9 and TRBJ1-5, reads DSGVTQTPKHLITATGQRVTLRCSPRSGDLSVYWYQQSLDQGLQFLIQYYNGEERAKGNILERFSAQQFPDLHSELNLSSLELGDSALYFCASSVFGDSNQPQHFGDGTRLSIL.

The V and J genes are TRBV27 and TRBJ2-7; D possibly corresponds to TRBD1 (5 bases). Deletions cut 3 bases from V and 3 bases from J, with 9 bases between. The germline V gene encodes CDR1 MNHEY and CDR2 SMNVEV (reference sequence). The CDR3 contains 13 residues. CDR3 loop: CASSFQGNYEQYF. As DNA, the CDR3 is TGTGCCAGCAGTTTCCAGGGCAACTACGAGCAGTACTTC.

This clone was observed a handful of times. The CDR3 spells CASRSGTGSSGANVLTF. For the CDR3, the DNA is TGTGCCAGCAGAAGTGGGACAGGGAGCTCTGGGGCCAACGTCCTGACTTTC. The rearrangement joins TRBV27 to TRBJ2-6; 9 nucleotides line up with TRBD1. The J segment lost 0 bases and the V segment lost 6 bases, leaving 6 bases of the junction unmatched. The CDR3 runs 17 residues. Germline lookup yields CDR1 MNHEY and CDR2 SMNVEV (reference sequence).